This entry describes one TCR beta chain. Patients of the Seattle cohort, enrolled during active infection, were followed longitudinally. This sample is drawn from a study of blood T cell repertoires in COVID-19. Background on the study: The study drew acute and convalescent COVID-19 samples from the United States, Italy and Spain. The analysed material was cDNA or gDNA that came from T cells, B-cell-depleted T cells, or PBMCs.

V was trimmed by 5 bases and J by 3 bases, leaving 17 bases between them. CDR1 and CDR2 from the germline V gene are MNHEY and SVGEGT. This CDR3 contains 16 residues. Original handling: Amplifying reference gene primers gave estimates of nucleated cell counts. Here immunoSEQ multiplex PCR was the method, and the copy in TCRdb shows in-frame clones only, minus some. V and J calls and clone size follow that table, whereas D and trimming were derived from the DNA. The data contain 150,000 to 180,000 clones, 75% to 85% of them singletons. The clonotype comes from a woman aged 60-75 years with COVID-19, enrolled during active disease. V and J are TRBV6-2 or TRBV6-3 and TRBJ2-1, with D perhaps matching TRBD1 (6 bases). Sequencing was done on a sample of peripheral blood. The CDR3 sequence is CASSDLGTLSYNEQFF. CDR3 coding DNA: TGTGCCAGCAGTGACCTTGGGACATTGAGCTACAATGAGCAGTTCTTC.